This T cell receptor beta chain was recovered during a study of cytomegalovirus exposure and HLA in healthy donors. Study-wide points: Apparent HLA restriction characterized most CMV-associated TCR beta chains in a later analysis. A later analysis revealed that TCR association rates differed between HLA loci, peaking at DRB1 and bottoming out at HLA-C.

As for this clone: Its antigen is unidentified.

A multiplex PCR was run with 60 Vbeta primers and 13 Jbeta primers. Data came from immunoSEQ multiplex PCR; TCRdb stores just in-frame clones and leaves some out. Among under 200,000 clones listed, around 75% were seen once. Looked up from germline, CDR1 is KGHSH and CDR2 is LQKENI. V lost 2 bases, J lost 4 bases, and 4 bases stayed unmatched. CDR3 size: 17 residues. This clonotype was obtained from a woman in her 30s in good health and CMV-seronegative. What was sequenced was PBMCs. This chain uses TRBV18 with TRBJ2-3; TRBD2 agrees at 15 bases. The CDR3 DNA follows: TGTGCCAGCTCACCAGAAGGACTAGCGGGAGGGGCAGATACGCAGTATTTT. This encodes CASSPEGLAGGADTQYF.